These 26 T cell receptor beta chains originate from one sample sequenced in a study of a mutant IDH1 vaccine in newly diagnosed glioma. Some clones are missing from TCRdb's copy, which holds only in-frame ones; the method was immunoSEQ multiplex PCR. This sample has over 65,000 clones, with approximately 81% found just once. Documented time point: week 35, safety follow-up. Each vaccine dose was 300 ug of mutant IDH1 20-mer peptide, with topical imiquimod. No cognate antigen is known for these TCRs. Here the sequenced sample was PBMCs, taken from a glioma patient whose treatment included an IDH1 peptide vaccine. The receptors stem from a man between 18 and 29 years old with glioma.

The rearrangement joins TRBV7-2 to TRBJ1-5, with D perhaps TRBD1 (6 bases). V lost 3 bases to trimming and J lost 5 bases, with 14 bases between them. The CDR3 length is 15 residues. Germline loops: CDR1 SGHTA, CDR2 FQGNSA. The CDR3 spells CASSFTGTWDQPQHF. For the CDR3, the DNA is TGTGCCAGCAGCTTTACAGGGACGTGGGATCAGCCCCAGCATTTT. Supplemented by reference TRBV7-2 and TRBJ1-5, the full variable domain reads GAGVSQSPSNKVTEKGKDVELRCDPISGHTALYWYRQSLGQGLEFLIYFQGNSAPDKSGLPSDRFSAERTGGSVSTLTIQRTQQEDSAVYLCASSFTGTWDQPQHFGDGTRLSIL.

The V and J genes are TRBV7-9 and TRBJ2-7; the D gene is possibly TRBD2 (5 bases). Germline assignment: CDR1 SEHNR and CDR2 FQNEAQ (reference sequence). V dropped 6 bases and J dropped 6 bases, with 21 bases sitting between them. The CDR3 runs 15 residues. For the CDR3, the DNA is TGTGCCAGCAGTTCGGGCGGGCGGTCGATGGGCGAGCAGTACTTC. It codes for CASSSGGRSMGEQYF.

The V call is TRBV27, the J call TRBJ1-2; possible D gene TRBD1, 5 bases. Germline V gives CDR1 MNHEY, CDR2 SMNVEV (reference sequence). V gave up 4 bases and J gave up 3 bases, with 9 bases separating them. The length of the CDR3 is 13 residues. The CDR3 reads CASSSPGHYGYTF. The CDR3 coding sequence is TGTGCCAGCAGTTCTCCAGGGCACTATGGCTACACCTTC.

V and J are TRBV7-2 and TRBJ2-7, with 10 bases lining up with TRBD1. In germline, CDR1 is SGHTA, CDR2 FQGNSA. This CDR3 spans 13 amino acids. After removal of 8 bases from V and 3 bases from J, the junction contained 4 bases not matched to a gene. CDR3 in amino acids: CASFRDRGYEQYF. The DNA of the CDR3 is TGTGCCAGCTTCCGGGACAGGGGCTACGAGCAGTACTTC. The whole variable domain, remainder taken from reference TRBV7-2 and TRBJ2-7, is GAGVSQSPSNKVTEKGKDVELRCDPISGHTALYWYRQSLGQGLEFLIYFQGNSAPDKSGLPSDRFSAERTGGSVSTLTIQRTQQEDSAVYLCASFRDRGYEQYFGPGTRLTVT.

This clone came up a few times. The rearrangement joins TRBV19 to TRBJ1-1; D unclear. The germline CDR1 and CDR2 sequences are LNHDA and SQIVND (reference sequence). The CDR3 loop spans 14 amino acids. V lost 1 base and J lost 0, with 6 bases in between. The CDR3 region is CASSIAYLNTEAFF. The DNA of the CDR3 is TGTGCCAGTAGTATAGCGTACCTGAACACTGAAGCTTTCTTT.

V is TRBV28 and J is TRBJ2-7, with 7 bases fitting TRBD1. Per the germline V gene, CDR1 is MDHEN and CDR2 is SYDVKM. Trimming took 4 bases from V and 4 from J; bases not matched to a gene: 10. The CDR3 is 15 residues long. The CDR3 DNA follows: TGTGCCAGCAGTTACCTCATCGGGACAGAATACGAGCAGTACTTC. This codes for CASSYLIGTEYEQYF.

The V gene is TRBV27, the J gene TRBJ1-5; D is undetermined. Germline V gene sequence: CDR1 MNHEY, CDR2 SMNVEV (reference sequence). This CDR3 contains 13 residues. V lost 0 bases to trimming and J lost 3 bases, with 3 bases between them. The CDR3 region is CASSLSSNQPQHF. CDR3 bases: TGTGCCAGCAGTTTATCTTCCAATCAGCCCCAGCATTTT.

This chain uses TRBV5-1 with TRBJ2-1; possible D gene TRBD2, 5 bases. V was cut by 4 bases and J by 9 bases, with 20 bases left in between. The length of the CDR3 is 15 residues. CDR1 and CDR2 from the germline V gene are SGHRS and YFSETQ. The CDR3 here is CASSLDYPAAGEQFF. The DNA of the CDR3 is TGCGCCAGCAGCCTCGACTACCCTGCCGCGGGTGAGCAGTTCTTC.

V is TRBV9 and J is TRBJ1-3, with D possibly being TRBD1 (5 bases). Germline V gene lookup returns CDR1 SGDLS and CDR2 YYNGEE. There are 14 residues in the CDR3. V lost 6 bases and J 2 bases, leaving 12 bases between the germline ends. The CDR3 nucleotides are TGTGCCAGCACCGAGGGGACGACTGGAAACACCATATATTTT. Protein sequence: CASTEGTTGNTIYF. Based on the CDR3 plus reference TRBV9 and TRBJ1-3, the full variable domain is DSGVTQTPKHLITATGQRVTLRCSPRSGDLSVYWYQQSLDQGLQFLIQYYNGEERAKGNILERFSAQQFPDLHSELNLSSLELGDSALYFCASTEGTTGNTIYFGEGSWLTVV.

The rearrangement joins TRBV5-6 to TRBJ1-1; maybe TRBD1 (5 bases). V lost 4 bases to trimming and J lost 3 bases, with 13 bases between them. The CDR3 has 14 amino acids. Germline CDR1 reads SGHDT; CDR2 reads YYEEEE. Here the CDR3 reads CASSIWGRDTEAFF. The CDR3 DNA is TGTGCCAGCAGCATATGGGGACGGGACACTGAAGCTTTCTTT.

This sequence joins TRBV6-5 and TRBJ1-2; D is undetermined. This CDR3 contains 14 residues. The V gene's germline CDR1 is MNHEY and CDR2 SVGAGI. The germline V and J ends were trimmed by 2 bases and 4 bases, with 11 bases remaining between them. CDR3 in amino acids: CASSYASYSYGYTF. CDR3 bases: TGTGCCAGCAGTTACGCGTCCTATTCCTATGGCTACACCTTC.

CDR3 region: CASSLMGSYEQYF. The CDR3 nucleotides are TGTGCCAGCAGCTTGATGGGGTCCTACGAGCAGTACTTC. The J gene is TRBJ2-7, the V gene TRBV5-4; D gene ambiguous. The ends were cut back, 1 base at V and 1 base at J, with 6 bases in the middle. This CDR3 comprises 13 residues. Germline V gene sequence: CDR1 SGHNT, CDR2 YYREEE (reference sequence).

This sequence joins TRBV7-9 and TRBJ1-1; D gene ambiguous. The germline CDR1 and CDR2 sequences are SEHNR and FQNEAQ (reference sequence). This CDR3 has 14 residues. Trimming took 2 bases from V and 5 from J, leaving 12 bases between them. DNA for the CDR3: TGTGCCAGCAGCTTAAGAGGAGGCGGAACTGAAGCTTTCTTT. Its translation: CASSLRGGGTEAFF.

The CDR3 loop is CASSPTGAPGNTIYF. The CDR3 nucleotides are TGTGCCAGCAGTCCTACAGGGGCACCCGGAAACACCATATATTTT. This chain links TRBV25-1 with TRBJ1-3; TRBD1 matches 7 bases. Germline CDR1 reads MGHDK; CDR2 reads SYGVNS. The length of the CDR3 is 15 residues. V dropped 5 bases and J dropped 4; count of bases not matched to a gene: 8.

The J gene is TRBJ2-1, the V gene TRBV7-2; D may be TRBD1 (6 bases). Germline CDR1 and CDR2: SGHTA and FQGNSA. Trimming stripped 6 bases from V and 0 bases from J, with 12 bases between. The CDR3 consists of 15 residues. Here the CDR3 DNA reads TGTGCCAGCAGTCGAGACAGGAGCTCCTACAATGAGCAGTTCTTC. Encoded protein: CASSRDRSSYNEQFF.

V gene TRBV14 combines with J gene TRBJ2-1; 7 bases fit TRBD2. J gave up 6 bases and V 1 base, and 6 bases lay outside the gene matches. Germline CDR1 is SGHDN and CDR2 is FVKESK. This CDR3 comprises 15 residues. DNA for the CDR3: TGTGCCAGCAGCCAAGTAGGACTAGTGGTCAATGAGCAGTTCTTC. Translation: CASSQVGLVVNEQFF.

This clone appeared a single time. The chain has TRBV5-4 and TRBJ2-7; D possibly corresponds to TRBD2 (6 bases). The V end was cut by 4 bases, the J end by 2 bases, with 16 bases between. The CDR3 covers 15 residues. The germline V gene has CDR1 SGHNT and CDR2 YYREEE (reference sequence). The DNA of the CDR3 is TGTGCCAGCAGCGTGGGATGGGGGGATCCCTACGAGCAGTACTTC. The encoded protein is CASSVGWGDPYEQYF.

This clone was found a few times. The V gene is TRBV7-2, the J gene TRBJ1-3, with no clear D. The CDR3 is made up of 15 amino acids. V lost 2 bases, J lost 4 bases, and 12 bases lay in between. Germline assignment: CDR1 SGHTA and CDR2 FQGNSA. CDR3 bases: TGTGCCAGCAGCTTATATTCGGGGTACGGAAACACCATATATTTT. Amino acids: CASSLYSGYGNTIYF.

CDR3 DNA sequence: TGCAGCGTTGAAGTCGGATCGGCGGACTATGGCTACACCTTC. Residues: CSVEVGSADYGYTF. This rearrangement joins TRBV29-1 to TRBJ1-2, with no clear D. Per the germline V gene, CDR1 is SQVTM and CDR2 is ANQGSEA. V was pared by 1 base and J by 3 bases, with 12 bases between. The CDR3 consists of 14 residues.

V gene TRBV28 combines with J gene TRBJ1-2, with a tentative D call TRBD1 (5 bases). Germline V gene data show CDR1 as MDHEN and CDR2 as SYDVKM. Trimming removed 6 bases at V and 8 bases at J, with 13 bases between. This CDR3 has 12 residues. In DNA, the CDR3 is TGTGCCAGCAGCCCGGGACTTGGAGGCTACACCTTC. As protein: CASSPGLGGYTF.

The rearrangement links TRBV9 to TRBJ2-5; 7 nucleotides align to TRBD1. CDR1 is SGDLS and CDR2 is YYNGEE in the germline V gene. V shed 3 bases, J shed 3 bases, and the junction held 2 bases outside the gene matches. The CDR3 covers 13 residues. CDR3 protein: CASSDGQEETQYF. CDR3 sequence (DNA): TGTGCCAGCAGCGACGGACAGGAAGAGACCCAGTACTTC.

V is TRBV11-2 and J is TRBJ2-7, with TRBD1 as a possible D gene (5 bases). Germline V CDR1 and CDR2: SGHAT, FQNNGV. The CDR3 has 17 amino acids. The V end was cut by 1 base, the J end by 0 bases, with 16 bases between. CDR3 amino acids: CASSLAPPGLRSYEQYF. In DNA form, the CDR3 reads TGTGCCAGCAGCTTAGCCCCCCCAGGGCTCCGCTCCTACGAGCAGTACTTC.

This clone was seen a few times. In DNA, the CDR3 is TGTGCCAGTACCCAAAAAGAGGGTTACACTGAAGCTTTCTTT. Translation gives CASTQKEGYTEAFF. J is TRBJ1-1 and V is TRBV19; D not resolved. The V gene's germline CDR1 is LNHDA and CDR2 SQIVND (reference sequence). The CDR3 is 14 residues long. The ends were cut back, 7 bases at V and 3 bases at J, with 15 bases in the middle. Complete variable domain (other parts from reference TRBV19 and TRBJ1-1): DGGITQSPKYLFRKEGQNVTLSCEQNLNHDAMYWYRQDPGQGLRLIYYSQIVNDFQKGDIAEGYSVSREKKESFPLTVTSAQKNPTAFYLCASTQKEGYTEAFFGQGTRLTVV.

J is TRBJ1-4 and V is TRBV7-3; no clear D gene. Germline CDR1 and CDR2: SGHTA and FQGTGA. V was shortened by 4 bases and J by 7 bases, with 16 bases between the two germline ends. This CDR3 contains 15 residues. The CDR3 nucleotides read TGTGCCAGCAGCTCTTCTCCCTCTCGGGGTGAAAAACTGTTTTTT. Its protein product is CASSSSPSRGEKLFF.

The V call is TRBV25-1, the J call TRBJ1-4; D is ambiguous. The germline gives CDR1 MGHDK, CDR2 SYGVNS. Trimming shortened V by 1 base and J by 2 bases, and 14 bases separated the two germline ends. This CDR3 region has 17 residues. The CDR3 DNA reads as TGTGCCAGCAGTGAATTCGGCGGGCGAGCGACTAATGAAAAACTGTTTTTT. Its protein is CASSEFGGRATNEKLFF.

This rearrangement joins TRBV27 to TRBJ2-7; no firm D call. With 6 bases removed from V and 7 bases from J, the gap between germline ends came to 22 bases. Germline lookup yields CDR1 MNHEY and CDR2 SMNVEV (reference sequence). There are 15 residues in the CDR3. CDR3: CASRQGDRAPREQYF. CDR3 bases: TGTGCCAGCAGACAAGGAGATCGGGCCCCGAGAGAGCAGTACTTC.